The rows below give T cell receptor beta chains drawn from one sample of a study of brain T cells in children with intractable seizures. This table comes from immunoSEQ multiplex PCR, and its TCRdb copy is limited to in-frame clones, with some not included. This table has approximately 330,000 clones, approximately 93% appearing once. Here the sequenced sample was peripheral blood, taken approximately 5 months after surgery. The receptors come from a boy in the first two years of life with tuberous sclerosis and intractable seizures. Both conserved end residues are part of each CDR3. The order of the fields is clone size, V gene, D gene, J gene, CDR3 DNA, CDR3 protein. D genes are given only for firm matches. Some rows mark clone size as missing; the rest say once, few, many or name a class of expanded clone.

>.|TRBV5-6|TRBD2|TRBJ2-1
TGTGCCAGCAGCCGGACTAGCGGGAGGGCCTACAATGAGCAGTTCTTC
CASSRTSGRAYNEQFF
>.|TRBV7-9|.|TRBJ1-5
TGTGCCAGCAGCTTAGCGGTTGCAGAAAATCAGCCCCAGCATTTT
CASSLAVAENQPQHF
>.|TRBV6-1|.|TRBJ2-3
TGTGCCAGCAGTGAAGGTGGGAGGAGGTCGCAAGATACGCAGTATTTT
CASSEGGRRSQDTQYF
>.|TRBV5-1|TRBD2|TRBJ2-1
TGCGCCAGCAGCTCCACCAGGGAGGGGAATGAGCAGTTCTTC
CASSSTREGNEQFF
>.|TRBV24-1|TRBD1|TRBJ2-2
TGTGCCACCAGTGATTGGACCGGCAGGGGGACCGGGGAGCTGTTTTTT
CATSDWTGRGTGELFF
>once|TRBV30|.|TRBJ1-3
TGTGCCTGGAGTTTGGGGACATCCGGAAACACCATATATTTT
CAWSLGTSGNTIYF
>.|TRBV7-9|.|TRBJ2-7
TGTGCCAGCAGCTTAGTCAGGGGAGGGAGAACCTACGAGCAGTACTTC
CASSLVRGGRTYEQYF
>.|TRBV6-5|TRBD2|TRBJ2-2
TGTGCCAGCAGCTTTAGCGGGGGGGTAAACGGGGAGCTGTTTTTT
CASSFSGGVNGELFF
>.|TRBV24-1|TRBD2|TRBJ2-7
TGTGCCACCCGTGGGCTAGCGGGATACAGGCAGTACTTC
CATRGLAGYRQYF
>.|TRBV12-3/TRBV12-4|.|TRBJ1-2
TGTGCCAGCAGAAACGCAGCCCCCGTCGGCTACACCTTC
CASRNAAPVGYTF
>.|TRBV28|.|TRBJ1-1
TGTGCCAGCAGCACAGGGAATGGTTGGGACACTGAAGCTTTCTTT
CASSTGNGWDTEAFF
>.|TRBV10-3|TRBD2|TRBJ2-3
TGTGCCATCAGTGTGACTAGCGGGCACACAGATACGCAGTATTTT
CAISVTSGHTDTQYF
>.|TRBV5-6|.|TRBJ1-3
TGTGCCAGCAGCTTGGGTTGGAGGGCTGGAAACACCATATATTTT
CASSLGWRAGNTIYF
>.|TRBV19|.|TRBJ1-5
TGTGCCAGTAGTATGGGGGCCCGGCGTAGCAATCAGCCCCAGCATTTT
CASSMGARRSNQPQHF
>.|TRBV19|TRBD2|TRBJ2-1
TGTGCCAGTAGTACCGGGACTAGCGGCTATGAGCAGTTCTTC
CASSTGTSGYEQFF
>.|TRBV19|.|TRBJ1-2
TGTGCCAGTAGTACTAGGGGTGGCTACACCTTC
CASSTRGGYTF
>.|TRBV6-1|.|TRBJ1-3
TGTGCCAGCAGTGAAGCGGCCCTTAGCTCTGGAAACACCATATATTTT
CASSEAALSSGNTIYF
>.|TRBV13|.|TRBJ1-4
TGTGCCAGCAGCCGGCAGTCCTTCAATGAAAAACTGTTTTTT
CASSRQSFNEKLFF
>.|TRBV6-5|TRBD2|TRBJ2-4
TGTGCCAGCAGCAGACTAGCGGGGCAGGACATTCAGTACTTC
CASSRLAGQDIQYF
>.|TRBV9|.|TRBJ2-1
TGTGCCAGCAGCGTAGGCTATGAGCAGTTCTTC
CASSVGYEQFF
>once|TRBV6-5|.|TRBJ1-2
TGTGCCAGCCGACGGGGGCCTAACTATGGCTACACCTTC
CASRRGPNYGYTF
>.|TRBV11-3|TRBD1|TRBJ1-1
TGTGCCAGCATGCTGACAGGGGGCGCGGGGGAAGCTTTCTTT
CASMLTGGAGEAFF
>.|TRBV24-1|.|TRBJ1-1
TGTGCCACCAGTGAGAGTCCAGGGGACGGGAACACTGAAGCTTTCTTT
CATSESPGDGNTEAFF
>.|TRBV9|.|TRBJ1-1
TGTGCCAGCAGCGTAGAGCCGGGCTCCCCCATGAACACTGAAGCTTTCTTT
CASSVEPGSPMNTEAFF
>.|TRBV2|.|TRBJ2-2
TGTGCCAGCACACAGCTGAACACCGGGGAGCTGTTTTTT
CASTQLNTGELFF
>.|TRBV19|.|TRBJ2-7
TGTGCCAGTAGTTTTGGAACGGTCTCCTACGAGCAGTACTTC
CASSFGTVSYEQYF
>.|TRBV10-3|.|TRBJ2-7
TGTGCCATCAGTGGGGGGTACGAGCAGTACTTC
CAISGGYEQYF
>.|TRBV5-1|.|TRBJ2-2
TGCGCCAGCAGCCCAGATGGGTGGGGGGCCGCCGGGGAGCTGTTTTTT
CASSPDGWGAAGELFF
>.|TRBV10-3|.|TRBJ2-7
TGTGCCATTAAGGGTGAGGCCTACGAGCAGTACTTC
CAIKGEAYEQYF
>.|TRBV7-8|TRBD1|TRBJ1-2
TGTGCCAGCAGCTCCGCGTGGGACAGGGATCATGGCTACACCTTC
CASSSAWDRDHGYTF
>.|TRBV2|.|TRBJ1-1
TGTGCCAGCAGTGCCACAGGGTGGGGGACTGAAGCTTTCTTT
CASSATGWGTEAFF
>.|TRBV30|.|TRBJ1-6
TGTGCCTGGAGTGTACCCCGGGACCTCGTGGGCGCACCCCTCCACTTT
CAWSVPRDLVGAPLHF
>.|TRBV7-9|.|TRBJ1-5
TGTGCCAGCAGCTTAGGGGGGCAGCCCCAGCATTTT
CASSLGGQPQHF
>once|TRBV7-9|.|TRBJ2-3
TGTGCCACCCACCAGGGGAACGGCACAGATACGCAGTATTTT
CATHQGNGTDTQYF
>once|TRBV11-3|.|TRBJ2-5
TGTGCCAGCAGCTTCCGGGACGGTCAAGAGACCCAGTACTTC
CASSFRDGQETQYF
>.|TRBV12-3/TRBV12-4|.|TRBJ1-2
TGTGCCAGCAGTTTGTACGGCTATGGCTACACCTTC
CASSLYGYGYTF
>.|TRBV5-4|.|TRBJ1-2
TGTGCCAGCAGCCTTACGACAGCTAACTATGGCTACACCTTC
CASSLTTANYGYTF
>.|TRBV9|.|TRBJ1-6
TGTGCCAGCAGCCCCGGGGCCGAAATCCTTTATAATTCACCCCTCCACTTT
CASSPGAEILYNSPLHF
>.|TRBV28|TRBD2|TRBJ2-3
TGTGCCAGCAGGCGGGGGGGCAGATCTGATACGCAGTATTTT
CASRRGGRSDTQYF
>.|TRBV3-1/TRBV3-2|.|TRBJ1-1
TGTGCCAGCAGCCATCTGGGAGGGGAATTTAGAGCTTTCTTT
CASSHLGGEFRAFF
>.|TRBV30|.|TRBJ2-7
TGTGCCTGGAGTGTACTTTTAATAACAGGGAAGGACTACGAGCAGTACTTC
CAWSVLLITGKDYEQYF
>.|TRBV18|.|TRBJ1-1
TGTGCCAGCTCACTGGGTCCCAGGTTGGGTGAAGCTTTCTTT
CASSLGPRLGEAFF
>.|TRBV29-1|.|TRBJ2-7
TGCAGCGTTGAGCTTAATGGATACTACGAGCAGTACTTC
CSVELNGYYEQYF
>.|TRBV7-6|.|TRBJ1-4
TGTGCCAGCAGCTTAGGCGGGGGGACTAATGAAAAACTGTTTTTT
CASSLGGGTNEKLFF
>once|TRBV2|TRBD1|TRBJ2-5
TGTGCCAGCAAGACGACAGGGGGTAGTGAGACCCAGTACTTC
CASKTTGGSETQYF
>.|TRBV11-2|.|TRBJ1-6
TGTGCCAGCAGCGTAGACTCCACTTCTGGTAATTCACCCCTCCACTTT
CASSVDSTSGNSPLHF